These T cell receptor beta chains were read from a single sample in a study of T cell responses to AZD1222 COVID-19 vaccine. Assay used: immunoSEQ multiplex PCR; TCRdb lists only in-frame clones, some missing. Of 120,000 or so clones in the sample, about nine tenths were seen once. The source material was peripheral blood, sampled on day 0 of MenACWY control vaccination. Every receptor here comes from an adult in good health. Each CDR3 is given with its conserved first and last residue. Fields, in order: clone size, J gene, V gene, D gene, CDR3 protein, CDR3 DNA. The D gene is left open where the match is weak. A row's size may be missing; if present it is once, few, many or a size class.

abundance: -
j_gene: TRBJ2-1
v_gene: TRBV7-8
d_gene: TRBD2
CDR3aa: CASSFDGTRVSEQFF
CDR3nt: TGTGCCAGCAGCTTCGATGGGACTAGAGTGAGTGAGCAGTTCTTC

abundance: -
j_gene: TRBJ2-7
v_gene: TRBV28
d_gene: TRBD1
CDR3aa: CASSFTGVLYEQYF
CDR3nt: TGTGCCAGCAGTTTCACAGGGGTTCTTTACGAGCAGTACTTC

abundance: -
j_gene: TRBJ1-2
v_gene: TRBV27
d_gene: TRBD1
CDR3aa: CASSTGQGSDGYTF
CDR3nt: TGTGCCAGCAGTACTGGACAGGGGTCGGATGGCTACACCTTC

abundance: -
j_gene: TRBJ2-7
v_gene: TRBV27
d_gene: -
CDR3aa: CASSFVDPWEQYF
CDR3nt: TGTGCCAGCAGTTTTGTGGACCCATGGGAGCAGTACTTC

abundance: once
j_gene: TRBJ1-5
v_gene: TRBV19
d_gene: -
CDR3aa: CASSMDNQPQHF
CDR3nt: TGTGCCAGTAGTATGGACAATCAGCCCCAGCATTTT

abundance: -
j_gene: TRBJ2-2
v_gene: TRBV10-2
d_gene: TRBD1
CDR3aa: CASRGQGADTGELFF
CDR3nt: TGCGCCAGCAGAGGACAGGGGGCTGACACCGGGGAGCTGTTTTTT

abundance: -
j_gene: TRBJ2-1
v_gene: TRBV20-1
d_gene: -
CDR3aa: CSASHREYNEQFF
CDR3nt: TGCAGTGCTAGTCACAGGGAGTACAATGAGCAGTTCTTC

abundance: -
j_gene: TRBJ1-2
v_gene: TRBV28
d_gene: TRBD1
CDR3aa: CASVRQDGTGLYGYTF
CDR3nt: TGTGCCAGCGTAAGGCAAGACGGGACAGGGCTATATGGCTACACCTTC

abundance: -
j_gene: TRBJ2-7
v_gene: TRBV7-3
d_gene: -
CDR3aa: CASSLTVGAEQYF
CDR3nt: TGTGCCAGCAGCTTAACGGTCGGGGCTGAGCAGTACTTC

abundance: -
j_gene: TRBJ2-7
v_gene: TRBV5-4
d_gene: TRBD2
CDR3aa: CASSAGGLATYEQYF
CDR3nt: TGTGCCAGCAGCGCCGGGGGACTAGCGACCTACGAGCAGTACTTC

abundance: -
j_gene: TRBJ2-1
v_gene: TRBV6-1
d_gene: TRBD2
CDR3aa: CASSEYGGSGYNEQFF
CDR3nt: TGTGCCAGCAGTGAATATGGCGGGAGCGGCTACAATGAGCAGTTCTTC

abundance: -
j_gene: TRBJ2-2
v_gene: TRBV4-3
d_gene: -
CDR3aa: CASSQVQGPGELFF
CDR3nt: TGCGCCAGCAGCCAAGTCCAGGGTCCCGGGGAGCTGTTTTTT

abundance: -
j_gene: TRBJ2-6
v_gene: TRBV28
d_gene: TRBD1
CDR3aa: CASSARDRAGANVLTF
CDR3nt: TGTGCCAGCAGTGCCCGGGACAGGGCTGGGGCCAACGTCCTGACTTTC

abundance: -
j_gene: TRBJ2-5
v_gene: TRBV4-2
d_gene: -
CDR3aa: CASSPGETQYF
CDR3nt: TGTGCCAGCAGCCCCGGGGAGACCCAGTACTTC

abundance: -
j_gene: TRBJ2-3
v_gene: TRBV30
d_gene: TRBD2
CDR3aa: CAWVVAGGTDTQYF
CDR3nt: TGTGCCTGGGTGGTAGCGGGAGGAACAGATACGCAGTATTTT

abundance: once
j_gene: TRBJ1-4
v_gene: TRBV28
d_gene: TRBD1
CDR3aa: CASSLADREGEKLFF
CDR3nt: TGTGCCAGCAGTTTAGCGGACAGGGAGGGTGAAAAACTGTTTTTT

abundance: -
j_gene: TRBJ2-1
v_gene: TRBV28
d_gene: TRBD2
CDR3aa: CASSGEGTEQFF
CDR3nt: TGTGCCAGCAGTGGGGAGGGGACTGAGCAGTTCTTC

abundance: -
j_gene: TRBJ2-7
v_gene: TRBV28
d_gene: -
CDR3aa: CASSSGTEQYF
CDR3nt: TGTGCCAGCAGCTCAGGGACTGAGCAGTACTTC

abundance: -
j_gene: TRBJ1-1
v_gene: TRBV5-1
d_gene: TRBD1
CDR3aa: CASSSLTGTGNTEAFF
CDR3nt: TGCGCCAGCAGCTCATTAACCGGGACAGGGAACACTGAAGCTTTCTTT

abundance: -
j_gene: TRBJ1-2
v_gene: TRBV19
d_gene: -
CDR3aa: CASSMGENYGYTF
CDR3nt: TGTGCCAGTAGTATGGGGGAAAACTATGGCTACACCTTC

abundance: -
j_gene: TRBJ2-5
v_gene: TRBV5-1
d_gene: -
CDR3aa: CASEGGVTLGETQYF
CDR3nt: TGCGCCAGCGAAGGGGGGGTAACCCTCGGAGAGACCCAGTACTTC

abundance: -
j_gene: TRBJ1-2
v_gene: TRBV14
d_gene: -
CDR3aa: CASSQDGRDYYGYTF
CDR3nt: TGTGCCAGCAGCCAAGACGGCAGAGATTACTATGGCTACACCTTC

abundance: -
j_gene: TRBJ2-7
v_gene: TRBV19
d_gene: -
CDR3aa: CASSIGGHPYEQYF
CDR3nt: TGTGCCAGTAGTATTGGAGGCCACCCCTACGAGCAGTACTTC

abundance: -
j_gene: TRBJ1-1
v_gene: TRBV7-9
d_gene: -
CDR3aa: CASSATGGRIAEAFF
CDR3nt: TGTGCCAGCAGCGCGACAGGCGGGCGCATCGCTGAAGCTTTCTTT

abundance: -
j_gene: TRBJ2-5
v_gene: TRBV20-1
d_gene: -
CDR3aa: CSASILAGVPGETQYF
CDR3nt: -

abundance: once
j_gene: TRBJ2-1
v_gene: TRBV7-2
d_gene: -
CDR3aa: CASSSGGEQFF
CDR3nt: TGTGCCAGCAGCTCCGGCGGTGAGCAGTTCTTC

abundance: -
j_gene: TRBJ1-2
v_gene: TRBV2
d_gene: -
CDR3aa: CASSEGSGHGYTF
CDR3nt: TGTGCCAGCAGTGAAGGGTCAGGGCATGGCTACACCTTC

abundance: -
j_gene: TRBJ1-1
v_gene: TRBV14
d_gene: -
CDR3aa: CASSQVQGRSEAFF
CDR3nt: TGTGCCAGCAGCCAAGTACAGGGACGTTCGGAAGCTTTCTTT

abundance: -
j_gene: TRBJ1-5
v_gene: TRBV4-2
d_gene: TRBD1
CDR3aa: CASSQVGTGGSQRNQPQHF
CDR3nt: TGTGCCAGCAGCCAAGTTGGGACAGGGGGCAGCCAGAGAAATCAGCCCCAGCATTTT

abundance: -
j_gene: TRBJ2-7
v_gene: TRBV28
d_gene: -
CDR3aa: CASRKGLDYGEQYF
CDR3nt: TGTGCCAGCAGGAAGGGCCTTGACTATGGGGAGCAGTACTTC

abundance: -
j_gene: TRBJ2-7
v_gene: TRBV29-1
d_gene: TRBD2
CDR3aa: CSVALGTSGRETYEQYF
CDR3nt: TGCAGCGTTGCGCTCGGGACTAGCGGGAGGGAAACCTACGAGCAGTACTTC

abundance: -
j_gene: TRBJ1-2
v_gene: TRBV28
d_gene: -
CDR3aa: CASSPGQNYGYTF
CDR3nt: TGTGCCAGCAGTCCTGGACAGAACTATGGCTACACCTTC

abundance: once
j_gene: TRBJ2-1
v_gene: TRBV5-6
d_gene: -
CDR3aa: CASSLEVTQYNEQFF
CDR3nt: TGTGCCAGCAGCCTAGAGGTTACCCAATACAATGAGCAGTTCTTC

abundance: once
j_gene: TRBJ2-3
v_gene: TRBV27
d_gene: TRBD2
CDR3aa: CASSLSGGLAGVLDTQYF
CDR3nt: TGTGCCAGCAGTTTATCGGGGGGACTAGCGGGAGTTTTAGATACGCAGTATTTT

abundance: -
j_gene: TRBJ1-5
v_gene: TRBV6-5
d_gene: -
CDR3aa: CASSQGSNQPQHF
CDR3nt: TGTGCCAGCAGTCAGGGAAGCAATCAGCCCCAGCATTTT

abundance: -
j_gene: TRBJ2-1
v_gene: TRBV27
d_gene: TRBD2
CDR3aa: CASSFGRAASYNEQFF
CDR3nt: TGTGCCAGCAGTTTCGGGAGGGCGGCCAGCTACAATGAGCAGTTCTTC

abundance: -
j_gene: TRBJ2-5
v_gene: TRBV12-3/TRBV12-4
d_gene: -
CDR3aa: CASSFGETQYF
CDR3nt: TGTGCCAGCAGTTTTGGGGAGACCCAGTACTTC

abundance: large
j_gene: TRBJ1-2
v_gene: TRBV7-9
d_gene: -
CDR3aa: CASSLHPAYGYTF
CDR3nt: TGTGCCAGCAGCTTACATCCCGCTTATGGCTACACCTTC

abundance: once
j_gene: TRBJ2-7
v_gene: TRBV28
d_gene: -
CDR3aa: CASEALGGPLIYEQYF
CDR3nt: TGTGCCAGCGAAGCCCTTGGGGGCCCGCTCATCTACGAGCAGTACTTC

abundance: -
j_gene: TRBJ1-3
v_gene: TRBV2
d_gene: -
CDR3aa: CASKLGLLKSGNTIYF
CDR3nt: TGTGCCAGCAAACTGGGGTTACTGAAATCTGGAAACACCATATATTTT

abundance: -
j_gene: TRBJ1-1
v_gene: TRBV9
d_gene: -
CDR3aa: CASSFGRSTEAFF
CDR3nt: TGTGCCAGCAGCTTCGGGAGGAGCACTGAAGCTTTCTTT

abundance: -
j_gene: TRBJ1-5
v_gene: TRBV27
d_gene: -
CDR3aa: CASSLMGAQGNQPQHF
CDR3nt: TGTGCCAGCAGTTTGATGGGGGCGCAGGGCAATCAGCCCCAGCATTTT

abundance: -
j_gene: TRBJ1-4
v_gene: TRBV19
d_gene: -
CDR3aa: CASSMPTATNEKLFF
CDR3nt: TGTGCCAGTAGTATGCCGACAGCAACTAATGAAAAACTGTTTTTT

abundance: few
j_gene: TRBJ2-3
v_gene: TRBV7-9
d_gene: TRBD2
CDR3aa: CASSNEAGGPPDTQYF
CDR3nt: TGTGCCAGCAGCAATGAGGCGGGAGGGCCACCAGATACGCAGTATTTT

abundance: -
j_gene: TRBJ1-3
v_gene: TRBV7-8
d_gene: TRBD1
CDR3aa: CASSKRDRGSGNTIYF
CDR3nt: TGTGCCAGCAGCAAACGGGACAGGGGCTCTGGAAACACCATATATTTT

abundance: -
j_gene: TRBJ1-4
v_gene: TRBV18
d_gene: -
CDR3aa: CASSLGGTNEKLFF
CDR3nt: TGTGCCAGCTCACTGGGGGGAACTAATGAAAAACTGTTTTTT

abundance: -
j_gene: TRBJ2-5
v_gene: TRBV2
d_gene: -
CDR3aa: CASSEWRETQYF
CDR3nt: TGTGCCAGCAGTGAGTGGAGAGAGACCCAGTACTTC

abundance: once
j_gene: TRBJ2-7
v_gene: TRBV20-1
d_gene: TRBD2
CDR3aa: CSASFSGTYEQYF
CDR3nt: TGCAGTGCTAGTTTTAGCGGGACCTACGAGCAGTACTTC

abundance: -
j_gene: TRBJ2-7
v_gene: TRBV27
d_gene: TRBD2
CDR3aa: CASRKTTSGTYEQYF
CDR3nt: TGTGCCAGCCGTAAAACGACTAGCGGAACCTACGAGCAGTACTTC

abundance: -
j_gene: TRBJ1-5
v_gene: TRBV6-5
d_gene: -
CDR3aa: CASNRGDGNQPQHF
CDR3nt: TGTGCCAGCAACCGGGGGGATGGCAATCAGCCCCAGCATTTT

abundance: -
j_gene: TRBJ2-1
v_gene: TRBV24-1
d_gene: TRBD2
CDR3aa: CATSVSSGIHNEQFF
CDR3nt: TGTGCCACCAGTGTCAGTAGCGGGATCCACAATGAGCAGTTCTTC

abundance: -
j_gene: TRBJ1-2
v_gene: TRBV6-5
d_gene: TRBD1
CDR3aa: CASSYSRDSAYGYTF
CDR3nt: TGTGCCAGCAGTTACTCAAGGGACAGCGCCTATGGCTACACCTTC

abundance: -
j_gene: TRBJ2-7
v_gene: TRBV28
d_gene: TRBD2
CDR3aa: CASSLTGLDSYEQYF
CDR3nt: TGTGCCAGCAGCTTGACGGGACTAGACTCCTACGAGCAGTACTTC

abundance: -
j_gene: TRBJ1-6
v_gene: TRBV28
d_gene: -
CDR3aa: CASTGPYNSPLHF
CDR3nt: TGTGCCAGCACGGGGCCTTATAATTCACCCCTCCACTTT